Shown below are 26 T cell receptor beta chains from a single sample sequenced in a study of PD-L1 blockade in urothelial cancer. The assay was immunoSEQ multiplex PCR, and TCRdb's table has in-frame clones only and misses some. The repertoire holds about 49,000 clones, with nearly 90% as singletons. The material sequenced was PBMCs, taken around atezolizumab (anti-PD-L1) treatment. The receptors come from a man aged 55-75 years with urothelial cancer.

The DNA for the CDR3 is TGTGCCAGCAGTGACTGGCAGGGGCTATTTGGCGAGACCCAGTACTTC. Protein product: CASSDWQGLFGETQYF. The J gene is TRBJ2-5, the V gene TRBV2, with D perhaps TRBD1 (6 bases). V was clipped by 3 bases and J by 5 bases, with 19 bases between them. CDR1 is SNHLY, CDR2 FYNNEI, per germline. The CDR3 is made up of 16 amino acids.

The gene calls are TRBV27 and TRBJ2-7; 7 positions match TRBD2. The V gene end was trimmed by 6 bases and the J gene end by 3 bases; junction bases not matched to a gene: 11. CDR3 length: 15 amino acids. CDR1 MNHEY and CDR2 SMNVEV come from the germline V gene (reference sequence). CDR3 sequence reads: CASRFGGTTLYEQYF. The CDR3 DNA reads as TGTGCCAGCAGATTCGGCGGGACTACCCTCTACGAGCAGTACTTC.

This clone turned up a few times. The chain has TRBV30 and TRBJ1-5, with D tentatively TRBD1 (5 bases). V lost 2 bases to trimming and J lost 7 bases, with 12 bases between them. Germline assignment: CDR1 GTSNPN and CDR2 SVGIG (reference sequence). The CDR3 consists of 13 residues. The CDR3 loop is CAWSRVGGQPQHF. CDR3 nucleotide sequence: TGTGCCTGGAGTCGGGTGGGGGGACAGCCCCAGCATTTT. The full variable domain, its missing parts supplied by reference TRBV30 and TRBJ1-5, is SQTIHQWPATLVQPVGSPLSLECTVEGTSNPNLYWYRQAAGRGLQLLFYSVGIGQISSEVPQNLSASRPQDRQFILSSKKLLLSDSGFYLCAWSRVGGQPQHFGDGTRLSIL.

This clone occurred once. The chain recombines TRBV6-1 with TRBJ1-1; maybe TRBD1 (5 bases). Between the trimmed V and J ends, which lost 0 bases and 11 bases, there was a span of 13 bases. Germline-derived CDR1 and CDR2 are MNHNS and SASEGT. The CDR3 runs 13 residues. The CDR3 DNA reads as TGTGCCAGCAGTGAAGCTAACCAGGGTTCCGCTTTCTTT. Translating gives CASSEANQGSAFF.

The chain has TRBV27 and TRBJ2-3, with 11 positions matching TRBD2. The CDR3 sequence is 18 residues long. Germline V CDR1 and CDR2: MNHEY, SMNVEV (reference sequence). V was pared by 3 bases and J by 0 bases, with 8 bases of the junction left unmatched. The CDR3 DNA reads TGTGCCAGCAGTTTTCGGACAGCTAGCGGGGGGAGCACAGATACGCAGTATTTT. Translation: CASSFRTASGGSTDTQYF.

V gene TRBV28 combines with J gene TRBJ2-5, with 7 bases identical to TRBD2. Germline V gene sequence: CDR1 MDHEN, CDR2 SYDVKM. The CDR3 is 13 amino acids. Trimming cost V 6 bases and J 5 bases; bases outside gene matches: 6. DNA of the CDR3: TGTGCCAGCAGGCTTGGGGGAGGGGAGACCCAGTACTTC. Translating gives CASRLGGGETQYF.

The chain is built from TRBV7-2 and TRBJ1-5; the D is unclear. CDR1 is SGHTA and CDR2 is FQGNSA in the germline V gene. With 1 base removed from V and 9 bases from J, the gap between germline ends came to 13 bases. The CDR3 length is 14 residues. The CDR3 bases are TGTGCCAGCAGCTTAGGACTGTATGCGGGGCCCCAGCATTTT. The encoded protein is CASSLGLYAGPQHF.

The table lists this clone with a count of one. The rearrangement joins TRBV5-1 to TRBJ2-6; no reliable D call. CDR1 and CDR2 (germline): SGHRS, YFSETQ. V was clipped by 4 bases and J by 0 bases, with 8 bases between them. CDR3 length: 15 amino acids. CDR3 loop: CASSPTSSGANVLTF. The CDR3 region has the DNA TGCGCCAGCAGCCCTACGAGCTCTGGGGCCAACGTCCTGACTTTC.

The CDR3 reads CASRRLAGEWDEQFF. The CDR3 nucleotides read TGTGCCAGCAGACGACTAGCGGGGGAATGGGATGAGCAGTTCTTC. This chain connects TRBV6-5 to TRBJ2-1, with 12 bases identical to TRBD2. J lost 8 bases, V lost 6 bases, and 8 bases had no gene match. Per germline, CDR1 MNHEY and CDR2 SVGAGI. CDR3 size: 15 residues.

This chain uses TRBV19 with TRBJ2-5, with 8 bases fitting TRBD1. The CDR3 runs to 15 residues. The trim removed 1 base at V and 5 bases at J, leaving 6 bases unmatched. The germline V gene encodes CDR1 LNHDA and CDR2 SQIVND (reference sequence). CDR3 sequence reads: CASSIGRQGTETQYF. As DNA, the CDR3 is TGTGCCAGTAGTATAGGGCGACAGGGGACGGAGACCCAGTACTTC.

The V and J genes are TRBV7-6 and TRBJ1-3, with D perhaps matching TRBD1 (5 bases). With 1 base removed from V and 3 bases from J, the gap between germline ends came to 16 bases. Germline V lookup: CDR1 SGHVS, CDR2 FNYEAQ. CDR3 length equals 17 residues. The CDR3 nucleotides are TGTGCCAGCAGCTTAGTCCCCAGGGAACGAATTGGAAACACCATATATTTT. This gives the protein CASSLVPRERIGNTIYF.

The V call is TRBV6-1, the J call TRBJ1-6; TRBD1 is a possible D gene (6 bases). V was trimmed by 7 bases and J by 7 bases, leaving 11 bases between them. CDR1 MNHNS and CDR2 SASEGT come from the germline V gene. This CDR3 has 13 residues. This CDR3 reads CASKPGHNSPLHF. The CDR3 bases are TGTGCCAGCAAGCCGGGACACAATTCACCCCTCCACTTT.

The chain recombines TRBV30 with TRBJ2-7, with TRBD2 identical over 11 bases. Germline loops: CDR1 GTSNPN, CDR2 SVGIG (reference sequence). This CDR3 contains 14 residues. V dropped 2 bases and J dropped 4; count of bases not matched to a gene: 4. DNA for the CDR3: TGTGCCTGGAGTATTAGCGGGGGGGGGTACGAGCAGTACTTC. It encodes CAWSISGGGYEQYF.

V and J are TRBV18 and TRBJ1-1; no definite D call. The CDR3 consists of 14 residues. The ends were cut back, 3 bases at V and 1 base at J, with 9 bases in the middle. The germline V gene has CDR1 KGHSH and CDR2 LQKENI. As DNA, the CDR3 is TGTGCCAGCTCACCGGTTGGGCAGAACACTGAAGCTTTCTTT. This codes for CASSPVGQNTEAFF.

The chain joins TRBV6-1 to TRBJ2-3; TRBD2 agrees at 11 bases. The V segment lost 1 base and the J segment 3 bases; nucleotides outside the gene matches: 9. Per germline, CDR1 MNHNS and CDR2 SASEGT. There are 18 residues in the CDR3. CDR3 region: CASSEELVAGGWTDTQYF. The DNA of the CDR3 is TGTGCCAGCAGTGAAGAATTAGTAGCGGGGGGGTGGACAGATACGCAGTATTTT.

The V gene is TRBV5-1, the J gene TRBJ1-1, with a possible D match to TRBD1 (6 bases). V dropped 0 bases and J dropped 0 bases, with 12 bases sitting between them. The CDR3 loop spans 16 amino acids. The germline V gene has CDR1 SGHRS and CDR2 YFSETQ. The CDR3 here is CASSLVGQTLNTEAFF. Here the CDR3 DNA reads TGCGCCAGCAGCTTGGTTGGACAGACTTTGAACACTGAAGCTTTCTTT.

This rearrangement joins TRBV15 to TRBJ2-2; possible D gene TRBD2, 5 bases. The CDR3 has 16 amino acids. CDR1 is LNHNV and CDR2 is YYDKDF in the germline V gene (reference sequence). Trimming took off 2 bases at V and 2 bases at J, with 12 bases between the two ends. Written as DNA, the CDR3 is TGTGCCACCAGCAGACTAGCCGGGGTAAACACCGGGGAGCTGTTTTTT. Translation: CATSRLAGVNTGELFF. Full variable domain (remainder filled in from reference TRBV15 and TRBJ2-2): DAMVIQNPRYQVTQFGKPVTLSCSQTLNHNVMYWYQQKSSQAPKLLFHYYDKDFNNEADTPDNFQSRRPNTSFCFLDIRSPGLGDTAMYLCATSRLAGVNTGELFFGEGSRLTVL.

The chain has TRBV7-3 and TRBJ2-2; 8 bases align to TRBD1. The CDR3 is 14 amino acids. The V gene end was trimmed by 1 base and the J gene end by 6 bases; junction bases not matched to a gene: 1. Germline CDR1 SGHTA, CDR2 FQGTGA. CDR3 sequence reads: CASSLRQGSGELFF. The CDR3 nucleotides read TGTGCCAGCAGCTTAAGACAGGGGTCCGGGGAGCTGTTTTTT.

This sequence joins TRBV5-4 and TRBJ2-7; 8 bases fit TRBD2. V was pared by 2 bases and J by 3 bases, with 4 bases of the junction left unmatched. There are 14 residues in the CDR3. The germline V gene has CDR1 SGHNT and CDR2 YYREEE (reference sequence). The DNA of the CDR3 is TGTGCCAGCAGCTTAAGCGCGGGGGGCTACGAGCAGTACTTC. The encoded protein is CASSLSAGGYEQYF.

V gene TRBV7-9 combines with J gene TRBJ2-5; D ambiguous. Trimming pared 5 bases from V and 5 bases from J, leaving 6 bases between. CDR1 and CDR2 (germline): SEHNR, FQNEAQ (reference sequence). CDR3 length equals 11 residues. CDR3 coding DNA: TGTGCCAGCAGCCGCGAGGAGACCCAGTACTTC. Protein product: CASSREETQYF.

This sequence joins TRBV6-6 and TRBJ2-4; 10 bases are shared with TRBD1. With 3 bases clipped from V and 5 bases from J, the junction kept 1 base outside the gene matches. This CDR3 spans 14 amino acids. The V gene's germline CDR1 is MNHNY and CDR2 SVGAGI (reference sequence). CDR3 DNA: TGTGCCAGCAGTTATGGGACAGGGGAAAACATTCAGTACTTC. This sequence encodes CASSYGTGENIQYF.

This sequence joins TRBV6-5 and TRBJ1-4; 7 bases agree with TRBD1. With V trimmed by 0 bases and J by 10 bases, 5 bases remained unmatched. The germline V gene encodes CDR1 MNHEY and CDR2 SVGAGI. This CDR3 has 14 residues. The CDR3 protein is CASSYSFQGGKLFF. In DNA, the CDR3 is TGTGCCAGCAGTTACTCGTTTCAGGGGGGAAAACTGTTTTTT.

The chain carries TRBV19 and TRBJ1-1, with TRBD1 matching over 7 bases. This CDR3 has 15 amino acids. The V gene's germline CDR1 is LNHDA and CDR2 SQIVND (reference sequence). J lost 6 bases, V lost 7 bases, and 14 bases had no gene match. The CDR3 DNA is TGTGCCAGTATCCCGCCGACAGGGAGGTTCGCTGAAGCTTTCTTT. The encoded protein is CASIPPTGRFAEAFF.

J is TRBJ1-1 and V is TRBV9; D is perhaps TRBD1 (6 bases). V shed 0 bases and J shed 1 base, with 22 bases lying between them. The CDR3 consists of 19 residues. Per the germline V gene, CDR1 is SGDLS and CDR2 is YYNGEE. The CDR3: CASSVGIGYRATGNTEAFF. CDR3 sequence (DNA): TGTGCCAGCAGCGTAGGGATTGGCTACAGGGCCACCGGGAACACTGAAGCTTTCTTT.

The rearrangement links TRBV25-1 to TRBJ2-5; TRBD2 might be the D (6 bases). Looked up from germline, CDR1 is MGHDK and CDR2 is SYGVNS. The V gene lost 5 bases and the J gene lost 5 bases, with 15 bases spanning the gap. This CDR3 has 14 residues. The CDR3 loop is CASSHRGSAETQYF. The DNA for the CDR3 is TGTGCCAGCAGTCACCGGGGGAGTGCGGAGACCCAGTACTTC.

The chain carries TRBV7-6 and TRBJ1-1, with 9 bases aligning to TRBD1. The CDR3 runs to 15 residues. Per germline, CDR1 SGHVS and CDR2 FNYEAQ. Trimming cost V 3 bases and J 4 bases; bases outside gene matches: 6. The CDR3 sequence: CASSFPGTGITEAFF. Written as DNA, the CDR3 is TGTGCCAGCAGCTTCCCCGGGACAGGGATCACTGAAGCTTTCTTT.